A single sample is the source of the 21 T cell receptor beta chains below, sequenced in a study of OX40 agonist ivuxolimab in advanced cancers. Method: immunoSEQ multiplex PCR; TCRdb's copy keeps in-frame clones and lacks some. This table holds about 83,000 clones, around four fifths found once. The sample consisted of CD4+ or CD8+ T cells sorted from blood, taken in a trial of the OX40 agonist ivuxolimab. These receptors all stem from an adult with an advanced solid tumor such as melanoma, head and neck, liver or kidney cancer.

This chain links TRBV19 with TRBJ1-6, with TRBD1 identical over 8 bases. The CDR3 covers 14 residues. With V trimmed by 5 bases and J by 9 bases, 6 bases remained unmatched. Germline V CDR1 and CDR2: LNHDA, SQIVND (reference sequence). CDR3 protein: CASSSQGGISPLHF. CDR3 sequence (DNA): TGTGCCAGTAGTTCACAGGGGGGAATTTCACCCCTCCACTTT.

This chain links TRBV2 with TRBJ1-1, with 7 bases lining up with TRBD1. The CDR3 extends over 14 amino acids. Germline CDR1 reads SNHLY; CDR2 reads FYNNEI. The V gene end was trimmed by 7 bases and the J gene end by 1 base; junction bases not matched to a gene: 6. CDR3 sequence reads: CASTSGQTNTEAFF. The CDR3 bases are TGTGCCAGCACCTCGGGACAGACGAACACTGAAGCTTTCTTT.

This chain uses TRBV7-2 with TRBJ2-4; D remains unclear. Trimming took off 5 bases at V and 2 bases at J, with 7 bases between the two ends. CDR1 SGHTA and CDR2 FQGNSA come from the germline V gene. The CDR3 has 13 residues. The CDR3 spells CASSPPSKNIQYF. In DNA, the CDR3 is TGTGCCAGCAGCCCTCCCTCCAAAAACATTCAGTACTTC.

This sequence joins TRBV18 and TRBJ2-1; D unclear. Trimming removed 2 bases at V and 5 bases at J, with 7 bases between. The CDR3 covers 13 residues. The germline gives CDR1 KGHSH, CDR2 LQKENI. As DNA, the CDR3 is TGTGCCAGCTCACCAGTCTTGCACAATGAGCAGTTCTTC. It is translated as CASSPVLHNEQFF.

This rearrangement joins TRBV7-2 to TRBJ2-5, with D perhaps matching TRBD1 (6 bases). Trimming stripped 7 bases from V and 5 bases from J, with 14 bases between. The germline V gene encodes CDR1 SGHTA and CDR2 FQGNSA. The length of the CDR3 is 13 residues. The CDR3 sequence: CASTRGGWETQYF. Here the CDR3 DNA reads TGTGCCAGCACCCGAGGGGGATGGGAGACCCAGTACTTC.

This clone was counted once. The chain uses TRBV6-1 and TRBJ1-5; D is possibly TRBD1 (6 bases). The germline V gene has CDR1 MNHNS and CDR2 SASEGT. V was shortened by 8 bases and J by 0 bases, with 14 bases between the two germline ends. This CDR3 is 15 amino acids long. CDR3 loop: CASESGQFSNQPQHF. The CDR3 coding sequence is TGTGCCAGCGAGTCAGGACAGTTTAGCAATCAGCCCCAGCATTTT.

V is TRBV5-8 and J is TRBJ2-5, with D unclear. This CDR3 region has 14 residues. Trimming took off 3 bases at V and 9 bases at J, with 18 bases between the two ends. Germline CDR1 SGHTS, CDR2 YDEGEE. The CDR3 here is CASSSLLKSGSQYF. DNA of the CDR3: TGTGCCAGCAGCTCCCTCCTGAAGTCCGGTTCCCAGTACTTC.

The CDR3 DNA sequence: TGCGCCAGCAGCCAAGATTGGAGGACAGGGCCATTTTCAGAGACCCAGTACTTC. This codes for CASSQDWRTGPFSETQYF. The chain employs TRBV4-3 and TRBJ2-5; 8 bases map to TRBD1. The J segment lost 4 bases and the V segment lost 0 bases, leaving 13 bases of the junction unmatched. The CDR3 is 18 amino acids. Germline V gene lookup returns CDR1 LGHNA and CDR2 YSLEER.

The chain recombines TRBV5-1 with TRBJ2-7, with 8 bases aligning to TRBD2. The CDR3 loop spans 14 amino acids. In germline, CDR1 is SGHRS, CDR2 YFSETQ. J lost 4 bases, V lost 2 bases, and 5 bases had no gene match. CDR3 in amino acids: CASSFGGARYEQYF. The CDR3 DNA follows: TGCGCCAGCAGCTTCGGGGGGGCGCGGTACGAGCAGTACTTC. Supplemented by reference TRBV5-1 and TRBJ2-7, the full variable domain reads KAGVTQTPRYLIKTRGQQVTLSCSPISGHRSVSWYQQTPGQGLQFLFEYFSETQRNKGNFPGRFSGRQFSNSRSEMNVSTLELGDSALYLCASSFGGARYEQYFGPGTRLTVT.

This chain connects TRBV6-6 to TRBJ2-2; possible D gene TRBD1, 5 bases. There are 15 residues in the CDR3. Trimming shortened V by 0 bases and J by 5 bases, and 10 bases separated the two germline ends. Looked up from germline, CDR1 is MNHNY and CDR2 is SVGAGI (reference sequence). In DNA, the CDR3 is TGTGCCAGCAGTTACTCCCAGACAGCTACCGGGGAGCTGTTTTTT. Encoded protein: CASSYSQTATGELFF.

This clone was seen once. The V gene is TRBV6-5, the J gene TRBJ2-3; the D is unclear. Germline V gene data show CDR1 as MNHEY and CDR2 as SVGAGI. Trimming took off 5 bases at V and 0 bases at J, with 9 bases between the two ends. The CDR3 extends over 14 amino acids. CDR3 in DNA: TGTGCCAGCAGTAACCCGGGCAGCACAGATACGCAGTATTTT. Amino acid sequence: CASSNPGSTDTQYF.

The genes are TRBV7-2 and TRBJ1-5; no reliable D call. The CDR3 extends over 15 amino acids. Germline assignment: CDR1 SGHTA and CDR2 FQGNSA. Trimming took off 1 base at V and 3 bases at J, with 10 bases between the two ends. CDR3 in amino acids: CASSLVAGTNQPQHF. DNA of the CDR3: TGTGCCAGCAGCTTAGTCGCCGGAACCAATCAGCCCCAGCATTTT.

The V gene is TRBV5-1, the J gene TRBJ1-5, with D tentatively TRBD1 (6 bases). Germline V gene sequence: CDR1 SGHRS, CDR2 YFSETQ. The CDR3 runs to 17 residues. Trimming shortened V by 0 bases and J by 4 bases, and 17 bases separated the two germline ends. In nucleotides, the CDR3 is TGCGCCAGCAGCTTGGTGCCCCAACCCGACAGGAATCAGCCCCAGCATTTT. Translation gives CASSLVPQPDRNQPQHF.

The chain uses TRBV7-2 and TRBJ1-6; D ambiguous. Trimming stripped 1 base from V and 6 bases from J, with 10 bases between. Germline V gives CDR1 SGHTA, CDR2 FQGNSA. CDR3 length: 15 amino acids. The CDR3 spells CASSLEYTVNSPLHF. The CDR3 region has the DNA TGTGCCAGCAGCTTAGAGTATACGGTTAATTCACCCCTCCACTTT.

The chain employs TRBV2 and TRBJ1-6, with a possible D match to TRBD1 (5 bases). CDR3 size: 14 residues. The V gene lost 8 bases and the J gene lost 5 bases, with 13 bases spanning the gap. Germline assignment: CDR1 SNHLY and CDR2 FYNNEI. The CDR3 DNA is TGTGCCAGCCGTCGACAGAGTGATAATTCACCCCTCCACTTT. Its protein product is CASRRQSDNSPLHF.

V and J are TRBV9 and TRBJ1-2; TRBD1 is a possible D gene (6 bases). V lost 3 bases and J 8 bases, leaving 14 bases between the germline ends. The germline V gene encodes CDR1 SGDLS and CDR2 YYNGEE. CDR3 length equals 13 residues. CDR3 sequence: CASSEGGGWGYTF. For the CDR3, the DNA is TGTGCCAGCAGCGAAGGAGGGGGATGGGGCTACACCTTC. Full variable domain (outside the CDR3, taken from reference TRBV9 and TRBJ1-2): DSGVTQTPKHLITATGQRVTLRCSPRSGDLSVYWYQQSLDQGLQFLIQYYNGEERAKGNILERFSAQQFPDLHSELNLSSLELGDSALYFCASSEGGGWGYTFGSGTRLTVV.

The rearrangement uses TRBV4-2 and TRBJ2-2; D is possibly TRBD1 or TRBD2 (5 bases each). V shed 4 bases and J shed 0 bases, with 9 bases lying between them. CDR3 length equals 15 residues. Germline CDR1 LGHNA, CDR2 YNFKEQ. The CDR3 region has the DNA TGTGCCAGCAGCCCGGGACCTTCGAACACCGGGGAGCTGTTTTTT. It encodes CASSPGPSNTGELFF.

V usage is TRBV6-5 and J usage is TRBJ2-3; 12 nucleotides agree with TRBD1. J gave up 8 bases and V 1 base, and 4 bases lay outside the gene matches. The CDR3 totals 15 residues. Germline V lookup: CDR1 MNHEY, CDR2 SVGAGI. CDR3 sequence: CASSYLGQGASTQYF. The CDR3 bases are TGTGCCAGCAGTTACTTGGGACAGGGGGCGAGTACGCAGTATTTT.

This chain links TRBV27 with TRBJ1-6, with no clear D. V was cut by 4 bases and J by 7 bases, with 11 bases left in between. Germline-derived CDR1 and CDR2 are MNHEY and SMNVEV (reference sequence). This CDR3 has 14 residues. CDR3 bases: TGTGCCAGCAGTTGGGAGTATTCCAATTCACCCCTCCACTTT. Protein product: CASSWEYSNSPLHF.

The chain joins TRBV5-5 to TRBJ1-1, with D possibly matching TRBD1 (6 bases). Deletions cut 4 bases from V and 0 bases from J, with 13 bases between. CDR1 is SGHKS, CDR2 YYEKEE, per germline (reference sequence). There are 15 residues in the CDR3. CDR3: CASSGGRVMNTEAFF. The CDR3 DNA reads TGTGCCAGCAGCGGGGGCAGGGTCATGAACACTGAAGCTTTCTTT.

J is TRBJ2-3 and V is TRBV2, with D perhaps given as TRBD1 or TRBD2 (5 bases each). This CDR3 has 15 amino acids. The V gene lost 3 bases and the J gene lost 5 bases, with 15 bases spanning the gap. The germline V gene encodes CDR1 SNHLY and CDR2 FYNNEI. This chain's CDR3 is CASSERDGTGDTQYF. The CDR3 nucleotides read TGTGCCAGCAGTGAGAGGGACGGGACCGGAGATACGCAGTATTTT.